This T cell receptor beta chain was retrieved from a study of a mutant IDH1 vaccine in newly diagnosed glioma. In regard to this clone: The target antigen is unknown.

The time point: week 23, last vaccination. Every single dose of the vaccine, 300 ug of mutant IDH1 20-mer peptide, came with topical imiquimod. Donors harbored newly found WHO grade 3 or 4 IDH1-mutant, ATRX-lost astrocytomas. Study outcomes and limitations: Among patients, around 93% showed immune responses induced by the vaccine. Seemingly, top peripheral T cell clonotype changes bore no relation to pseudoprogression.

Only in-frame clones appear in the TCRdb table, and some are missing; sequencing was by immunoSEQ multiplex PCR. The sample lists about 41,000 clones; 60% to 85% were seen once. This specimen consisted of PBMCs, obtained from a glioma patient whose treatment included an IDH1 peptide vaccine. The receptor's source is a woman aged 40 to 50 with glioma. Some clones in this sample may be carry-over from other donors' samples.

The CDR3 coding sequence is TGTGCCAGCAGTCCAAGGGGGCAGACTTTCTTCGAGACCCAGTACTTC. This translates into CASSPRGQTFFETQYF. The chain combines TRBV7-9 with TRBJ2-5, with 7 bases aligning to TRBD1. Germline V gene data show CDR1 as SEHNR and CDR2 as FQNEAQ (reference sequence). V lost 6 bases to trimming and J lost 5 bases; unmatched junction nucleotides: 15. The CDR3 totals 16 residues.